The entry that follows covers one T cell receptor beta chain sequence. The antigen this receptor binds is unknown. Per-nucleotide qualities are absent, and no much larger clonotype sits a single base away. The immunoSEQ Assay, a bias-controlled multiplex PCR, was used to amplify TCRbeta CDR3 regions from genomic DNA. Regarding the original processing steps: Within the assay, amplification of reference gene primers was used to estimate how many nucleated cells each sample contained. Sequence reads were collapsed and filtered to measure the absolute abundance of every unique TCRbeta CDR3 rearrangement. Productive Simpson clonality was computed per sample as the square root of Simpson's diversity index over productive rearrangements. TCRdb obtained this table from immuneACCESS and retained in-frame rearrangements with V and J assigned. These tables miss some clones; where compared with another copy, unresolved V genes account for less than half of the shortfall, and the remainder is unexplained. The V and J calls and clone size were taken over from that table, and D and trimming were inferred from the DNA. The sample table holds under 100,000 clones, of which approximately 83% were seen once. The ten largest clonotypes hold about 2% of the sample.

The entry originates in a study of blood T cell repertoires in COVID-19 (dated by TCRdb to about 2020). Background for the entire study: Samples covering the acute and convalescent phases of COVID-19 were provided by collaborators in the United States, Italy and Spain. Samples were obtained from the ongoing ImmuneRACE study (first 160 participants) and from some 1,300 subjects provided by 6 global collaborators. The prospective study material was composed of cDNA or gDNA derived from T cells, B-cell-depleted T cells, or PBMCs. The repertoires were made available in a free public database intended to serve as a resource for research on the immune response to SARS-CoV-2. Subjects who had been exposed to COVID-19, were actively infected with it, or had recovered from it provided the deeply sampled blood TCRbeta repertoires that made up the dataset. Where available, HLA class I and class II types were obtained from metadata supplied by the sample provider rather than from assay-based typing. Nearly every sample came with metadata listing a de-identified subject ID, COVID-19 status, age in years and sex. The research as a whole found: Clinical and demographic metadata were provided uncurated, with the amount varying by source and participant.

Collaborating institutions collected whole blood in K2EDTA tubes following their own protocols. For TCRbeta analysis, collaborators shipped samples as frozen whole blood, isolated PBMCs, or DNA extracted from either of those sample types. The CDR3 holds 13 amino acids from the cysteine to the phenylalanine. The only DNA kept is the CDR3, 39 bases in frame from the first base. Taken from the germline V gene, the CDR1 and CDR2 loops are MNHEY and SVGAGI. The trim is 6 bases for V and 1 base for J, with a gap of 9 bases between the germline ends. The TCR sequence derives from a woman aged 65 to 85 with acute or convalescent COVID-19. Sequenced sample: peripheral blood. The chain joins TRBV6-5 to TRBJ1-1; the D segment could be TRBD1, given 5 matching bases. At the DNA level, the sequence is TGTGCCAGCAGAGGCGACAGGAACACTGAAGCTTTCTTT. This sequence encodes CASRGDRNTEAFF.